This T cell receptor (beta chain) derives from a study of CD8+CD57+ T cells in acquired aplastic anemia. For the study at large: DNA recovered from sorted CD4+ and CD8+ cells had a mean of about 3 ug.

For sequencing, patients were chosen who had shown expansion of CD8+CD57+ cells by flow cytometry. When blood sampling took place, the patients had received no therapy. CDR3 and TCR beta VDJ profiling relied on genomic DNA as the template. MiXCR, run by TCRdb on the reads, gives a single entry per CDR3 protein. The table has fewer than 80,000 distinct CDR3 sequences, 60% to 75% seen once. The CDR3 consists of 13 residues. Unmatched junction bases numbered 3, after V lost 6 bases and J lost 2 bases. Germline CDR1 and CDR2: ENHRY and SYGVKD. The TCR comes from a human donor with aplastic anemia. Material for sequencing was sorted CD4+, CD8+, or CD8+CD57+ T cells (not recorded which) from PBMCs. This chain uses TRBV10-3 with TRBJ1-2; 7 nucleotides match TRBD1. The CDR3 protein is CAIRIQGNYGYTF. The CDR3 DNA reads as TGTGCCATCAGGATACAGGGGAACTATGGCTACACCTTC.